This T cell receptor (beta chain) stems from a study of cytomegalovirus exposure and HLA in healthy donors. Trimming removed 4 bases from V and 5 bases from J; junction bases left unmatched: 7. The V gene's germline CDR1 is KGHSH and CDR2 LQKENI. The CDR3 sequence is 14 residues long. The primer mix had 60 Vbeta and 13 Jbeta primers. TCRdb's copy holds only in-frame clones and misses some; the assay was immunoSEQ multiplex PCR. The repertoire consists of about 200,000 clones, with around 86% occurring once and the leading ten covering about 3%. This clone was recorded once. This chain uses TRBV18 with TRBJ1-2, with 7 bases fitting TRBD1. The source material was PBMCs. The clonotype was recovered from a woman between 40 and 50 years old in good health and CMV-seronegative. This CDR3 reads CASSQIDREYGYTF. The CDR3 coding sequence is TGTGCCAGCTCACAGATTGACAGGGAGTATGGCTACACCTTC.